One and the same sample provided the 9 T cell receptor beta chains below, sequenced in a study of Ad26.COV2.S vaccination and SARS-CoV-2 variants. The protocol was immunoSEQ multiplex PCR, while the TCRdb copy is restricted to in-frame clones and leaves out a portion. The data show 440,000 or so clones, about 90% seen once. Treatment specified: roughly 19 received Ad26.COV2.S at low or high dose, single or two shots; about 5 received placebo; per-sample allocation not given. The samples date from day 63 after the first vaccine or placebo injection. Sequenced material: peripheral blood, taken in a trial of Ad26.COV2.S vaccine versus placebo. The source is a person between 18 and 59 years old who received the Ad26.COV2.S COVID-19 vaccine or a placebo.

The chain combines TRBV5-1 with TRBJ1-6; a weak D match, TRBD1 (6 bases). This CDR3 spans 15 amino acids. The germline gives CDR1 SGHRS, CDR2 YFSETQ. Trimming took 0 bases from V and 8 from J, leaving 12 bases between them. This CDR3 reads CASSLARGAHSPLHF. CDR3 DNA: TGCGCCAGCAGCTTGGCCCGGGGGGCTCATTCACCCCTCCACTTT. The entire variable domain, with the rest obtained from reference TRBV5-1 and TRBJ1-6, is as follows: KAGVTQTPRYLIKTRGQQVTLSCSPISGHRSVSWYQQTPGQGLQFLFEYFSETQRNKGNFPGRFSGRQFSNSRSEMNVSTLELGDSALYLCASSLARGAHSPLHFGNGTRLTVT.

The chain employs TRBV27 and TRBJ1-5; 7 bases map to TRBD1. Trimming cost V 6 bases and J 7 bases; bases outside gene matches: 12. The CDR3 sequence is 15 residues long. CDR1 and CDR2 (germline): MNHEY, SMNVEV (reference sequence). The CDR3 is CASSLGAGGNQPQHF. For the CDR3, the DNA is TGTGCCAGCAGCCTTGGGGCAGGGGGAAACCAGCCCCAGCATTTT.

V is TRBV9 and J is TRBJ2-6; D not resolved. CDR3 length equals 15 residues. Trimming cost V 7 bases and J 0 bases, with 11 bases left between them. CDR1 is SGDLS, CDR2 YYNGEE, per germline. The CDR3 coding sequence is TGTGCCAGCGGGGTACATAGCTCTGGGGCCAACGTCCTGACTTTC. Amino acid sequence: CASGVHSSGANVLTF.

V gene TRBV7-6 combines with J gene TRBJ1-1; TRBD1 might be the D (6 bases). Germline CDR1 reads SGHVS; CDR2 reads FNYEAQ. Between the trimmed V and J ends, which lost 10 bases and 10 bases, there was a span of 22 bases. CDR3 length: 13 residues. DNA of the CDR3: TGTGCCAACGGCCTACAGGGTTCCGGGTTAGCTTTCTTT. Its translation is CANGLQGSGLAFF.

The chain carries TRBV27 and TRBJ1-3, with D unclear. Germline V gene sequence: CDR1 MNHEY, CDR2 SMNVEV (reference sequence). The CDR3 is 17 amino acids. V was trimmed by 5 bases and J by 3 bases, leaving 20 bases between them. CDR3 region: CASSPWFGELHGNTIYF. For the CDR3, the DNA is TGTGCCAGCAGTCCATGGTTTGGGGAACTTCATGGAAACACCATATATTTT.

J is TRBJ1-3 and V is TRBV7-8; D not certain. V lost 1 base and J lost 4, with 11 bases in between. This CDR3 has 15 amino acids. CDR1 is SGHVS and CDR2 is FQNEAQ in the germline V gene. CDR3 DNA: TGTGCCAGCAGCTTAGATCTCTCTAGAGGAAACACCATATATTTT. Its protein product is CASSLDLSRGNTIYF.

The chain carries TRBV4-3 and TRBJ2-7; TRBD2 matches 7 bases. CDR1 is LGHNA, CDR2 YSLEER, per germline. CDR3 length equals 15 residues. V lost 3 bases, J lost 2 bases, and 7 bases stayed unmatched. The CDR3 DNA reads TGCGCCAGCAGCCAGAGCCTGGGAGGGGCCTACGAGCAGTACTTC. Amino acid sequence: CASSQSLGGAYEQYF.

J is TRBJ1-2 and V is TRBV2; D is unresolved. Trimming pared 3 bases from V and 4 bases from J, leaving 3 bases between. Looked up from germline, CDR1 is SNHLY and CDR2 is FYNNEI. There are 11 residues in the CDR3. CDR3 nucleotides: TGTGCCAGCAGTGATACCTATGGCTACACCTTC. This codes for CASSDTYGYTF.

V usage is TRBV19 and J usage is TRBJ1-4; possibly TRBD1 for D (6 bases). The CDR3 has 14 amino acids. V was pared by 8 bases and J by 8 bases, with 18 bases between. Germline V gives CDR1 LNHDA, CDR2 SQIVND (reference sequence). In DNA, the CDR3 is TGTGCCAGTCGACGAGGGGGGGCACGGGAAAAACTGTTTTTT. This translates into CASRRGGAREKLFF.